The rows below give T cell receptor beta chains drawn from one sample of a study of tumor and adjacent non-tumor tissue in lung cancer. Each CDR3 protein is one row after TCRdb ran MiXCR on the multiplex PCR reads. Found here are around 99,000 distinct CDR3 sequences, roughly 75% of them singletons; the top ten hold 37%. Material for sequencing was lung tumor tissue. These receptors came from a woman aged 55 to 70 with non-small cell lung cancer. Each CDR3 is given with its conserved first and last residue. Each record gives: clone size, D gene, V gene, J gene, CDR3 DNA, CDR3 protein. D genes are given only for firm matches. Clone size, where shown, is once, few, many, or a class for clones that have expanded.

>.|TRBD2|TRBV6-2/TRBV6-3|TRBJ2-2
TGTGCCAGCAGGCGGGGTCTAGCGGGAGGACACACCGGGAAGCTGTTTTTT
CASRRGLAGGHTGKLFF
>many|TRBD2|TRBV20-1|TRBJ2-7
TGCAGTGCTAGAGATGGGGGGGGAGCTGGTGTGAACGAGCAGTACTTC
CSARDGGGAGVNEQYF
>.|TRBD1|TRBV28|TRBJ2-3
TGTGCCAGCAGAAAAACAGGGGCGCGCACAGATACGCAGTATTTT
CASRKTGARTDTQYF
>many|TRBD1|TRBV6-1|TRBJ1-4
TGTGCCAGCTCTGACAGGGAGGATGTCGAAAAACTGTTTTTT
CASSDREDVEKLFF
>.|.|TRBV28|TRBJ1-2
TGTGCCAGCAGTTTTAATCCGGGACGGGTAGCTAACTATGGCTACACCTTC
CASSFNPGRVANYGYTF
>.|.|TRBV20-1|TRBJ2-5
TGCAGTGCCCTAAAGATTGTATCTTTGGAGACCCAATACTTC
CSALKIVSLETQYF
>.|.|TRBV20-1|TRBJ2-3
TGTAGTGCTAGAGATGTTCTAGTGGGAGATGATACGCAGTATTTT
CSARDVLVGDDTQYF
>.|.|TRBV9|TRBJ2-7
TGTGCCAGCAGCGTAGGTCCGGGGAGCTCCTACGAGCAGTACTTC
CASSVGPGSSYEQYF
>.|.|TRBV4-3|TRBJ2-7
TGCGCCAGCAGCCAAACCGTTACGCCGAGACCGCAGAGCTCCTACGAGCAATACTTC
CASSQTVTPRPQSSYEQYF
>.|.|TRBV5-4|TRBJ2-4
TGTGCCAGCAGCCCGAGGGGTGGTTCCAACATTCAGTACTTC
CASSPRGGSNIQYF
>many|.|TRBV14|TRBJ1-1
TGTGCCAGCAGCTCCCTCCTGAACACTGAAGCTTTCTTT
CASSSLLNTEAFF
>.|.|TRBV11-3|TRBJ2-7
TGTACCAGCAGCTTAGATACGGAAACCTACGAGCTATACTTC
CTSSLDTETYELYF
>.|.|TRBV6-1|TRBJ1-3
TGTGCCAGCAGGAGCAATCTGAGAGGAAACACCATATATTTT
CASRSNLRGNTIYF
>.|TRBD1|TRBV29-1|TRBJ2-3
TGCAGCGTTCCTGGACAGGGGCCCGGGGGTCAGCCCCAGTATTTT
CSVPGQGPGGQPQYF
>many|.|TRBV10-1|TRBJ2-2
TGCGCCAGCAGGGACCAGGGGACCTTCGGCGGGGAGCTGTTTTTT
CASRDQGTFGGELFF
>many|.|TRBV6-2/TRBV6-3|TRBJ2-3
TGTGCCAGCAGTTACTCAGGACTACAGACAGATACGCAGTATTTT
CASSYSGLQTDTQYF
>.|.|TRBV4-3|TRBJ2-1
TGCGCCTGCAGCAAAGATCCCATCAGCTCCTACAATGAGCAGTTCTTC
CACSKDPISSYNEQFF
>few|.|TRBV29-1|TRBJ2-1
TGCAGCGTTGCCGCGGGACAGATCTACAATGAGCAGTTCTTC
CSVAAGQIYNEQFF
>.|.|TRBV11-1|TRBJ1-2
TGTGTCAGCAACTCGCGGGACGGTGAATATGGCTACACCTTC
CVSNSRDGEYGYTF
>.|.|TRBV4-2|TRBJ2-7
TGTGCCAGCAACCAAGGGATCCAGGGTTCGTACGAGCGGTACTTC
CASNQGIQGSYERYF
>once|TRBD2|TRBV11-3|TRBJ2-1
TGTGCCAACAACTTAGAGTTGACTAGCGGGAACCACAGTGAGCAGTTCTTC
CANNLELTSGNHSEQFF
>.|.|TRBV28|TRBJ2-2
TGTGCCAGCAGGGAATCAAGGGGCACCGGGGAGCTGTTTTTT
CASRESRGTGELFF
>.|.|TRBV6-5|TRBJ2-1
TGTGCCAGCAGCTCCCCAGCGTGCGTTGCCTACAATGAGCAGTTCTTC
CASSSPACVAYNEQFF
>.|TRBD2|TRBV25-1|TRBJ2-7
TGTGCCAGACTCCCGGGACTAGCCTACGAGCAGTACTTC
CARLPGLAYEQYF
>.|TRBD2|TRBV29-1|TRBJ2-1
TGTAGCGTTGAGCCTAGCGGGAAGCTCAGTGAGCAGTTCTTC
CSVEPSGKLSEQFF
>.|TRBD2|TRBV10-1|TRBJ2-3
TGCGCCTGCAGTGACTCCGCTAGCGGGAGGAGCGGAGATATGCAGTATTTT
CACSDSASGRSGDMQYF
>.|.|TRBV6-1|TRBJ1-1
TGTATCAGCAGTCAAACTCAGAGAACTGAAGCTTTCTTT
CISSQTQRTEAFF
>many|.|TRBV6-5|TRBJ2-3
TGTGCCAGCAGTGAAACCCCAGATGGAGTGCAGTATTTT
CASSETPDGVQYF
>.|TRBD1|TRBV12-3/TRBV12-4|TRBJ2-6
TGTGCCAGCATCCCTAATACAGGGGGGTCTACTGGGGCCAACGTCCTGACTTTC
CASIPNTGGSTGANVLTF
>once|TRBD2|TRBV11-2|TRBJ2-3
TGTGCCAGCAGCCTGGGACTAGACACAGATACGCGGTATTTT
CASSLGLDTDTRYF
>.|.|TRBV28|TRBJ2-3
TGTGCCAGCAGTTACCCACCTAGCCCCGCAGATACGCAGTATTTT
CASSYPPSPADTQYF
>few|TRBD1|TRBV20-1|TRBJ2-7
TGCGGTGCTGGGGGACAGGGAGAAGCCTACGAGCAGTACTTC
CGAGGQGEAYEQYF
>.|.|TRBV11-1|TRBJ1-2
TGTGCCAGCAACTCACAGGACTCGCTCTATGGCTACACCTTC
CASNSQDSLYGYTF
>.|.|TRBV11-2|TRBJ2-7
TGTACCAGCAGTTGGGACCGCGGAGAATACGAGCACTACTTC
CTSSWDRGEYEHYF
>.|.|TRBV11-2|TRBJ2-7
TGTACCAACAGTTGGGACCCCGGAGGATACGAGCAGTACTTC
CTNSWDPGGYEQYF
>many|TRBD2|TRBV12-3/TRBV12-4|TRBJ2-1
TGTGCCAGCAGTTTCACTAGCGGGGGGAGAGAGCAGTTCTTC
CASSFTSGGREQFF
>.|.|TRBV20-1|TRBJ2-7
TGCAGTGTTAGCGACGGGCAGGGTGTAGACGAGCAGTACTTC
CSVSDGQGVDEQYF
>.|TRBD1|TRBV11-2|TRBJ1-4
TGTGGCAACGCTCCTGGGACAGTCCCAGGGAAACTGTTTTTT
CGNAPGTVPGKLFF
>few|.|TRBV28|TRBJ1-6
TGTGCCAGCAGTTTCGCTGACAGTTTGGCCAATTCACCCCTCCACTTT
CASSFADSLANSPLHF
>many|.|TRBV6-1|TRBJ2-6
TGTGCCAGCAGTTGGACACAGAGCTCTGGGGCCAACGTCCTGACTTTC
CASSWTQSSGANVLTF
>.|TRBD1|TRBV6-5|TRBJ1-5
TGTGCCAGCAGTTACATTCGCATGGGGACAGGATTTTCTAACATTCAGCCCCAGCATTTT
CASSYIRMGTGFSNIQPQHF
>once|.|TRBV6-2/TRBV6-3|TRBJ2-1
TGTGCCAGTGCCGGTAGCTCCTACTATGAGCAGTTCTTC
CASAGSSYYEQFF
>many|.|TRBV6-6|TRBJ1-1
TGTGCCAGCAGTTACGGGCAGGGAATGGGGAACACTGAAGCTTTCTTT
CASSYGQGMGNTEAFF
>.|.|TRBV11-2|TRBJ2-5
TGTGCCAGCAGCTTAGGTAGCAGGGTAGAGACACAGTGCTTC
CASSLGSRVETQCF
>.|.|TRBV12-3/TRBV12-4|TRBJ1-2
TGTGCCAGCAGCAACCGGGTGGATGTCTACACCTTC
CASSNRVDVYTF
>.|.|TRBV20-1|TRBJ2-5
TGCAGTACCCTACTTCCGCCCCAGTACTTC
CSTLLPPQYF
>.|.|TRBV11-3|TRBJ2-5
TGTGCCAGCAGCTCCCGACAGCTTCTTGAGACCCTGTACTTC
CASSSRQLLETLYF
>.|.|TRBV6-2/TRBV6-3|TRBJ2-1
TGTGCCAACAGTCGCCCACAGGGACTATATTACAATGAGCAGTTCTTC
CANSRPQGLYYNEQFF
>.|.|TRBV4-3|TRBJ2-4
TGCGCCAGCAGCCAAGTGAGGGTAGGGGAAAACAATCAGTACTTC
CASSQVRVGENNQYF
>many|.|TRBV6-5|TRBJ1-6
TGTGCCAGCAGTCCCTCCAGGGGTCAAACGTGGAATTCACCCCTCCACTTT
CASSPSRGQTWNSPLHF
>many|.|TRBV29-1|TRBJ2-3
TGCAGCGTTGAATTAGGGGGGAGAGTTGATACGCAGTATTTT
CSVELGGRVDTQYF
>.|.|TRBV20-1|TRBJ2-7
TGCAGTGCTTCCCCCCTACTAGGGGGATCCTACAAGCAGTACTTC
CSASPLLGGSYKQYF